Shown below are 24 T cell receptor beta chains from a single sample sequenced in a study of cytomegalovirus exposure and HLA in healthy donors. Researchers ran the PCR with 60 Vbeta and 13 Jbeta primers. Here immunoSEQ multiplex PCR was the method, and the copy in TCRdb shows in-frame clones only, minus some. The table counts some 52,000 clones; 9% to 15% lies in the top ten. Sequenced material: PBMCs. The receptors come from a woman aged 55-70 years in good health and CMV-seropositive.

The gene calls are TRBV6-1 and TRBJ1-2, with 10 bases matching TRBD1. The CDR3 loop spans 14 amino acids. With V trimmed by 6 bases and J by 5 bases, 6 bases remained unmatched. Germline V gene data show CDR1 as MNHNS and CDR2 as SASEGT. The CDR3 is CASRMDRGGYGYTF. As DNA, the CDR3 is TGTGCCAGCAGAATGGACAGGGGGGGTTATGGCTACACCTTC.

The chain couples TRBV7-2 to TRBJ2-7, with D possibly TRBD2 on 6 matching bases. This CDR3 has 13 amino acids. V was trimmed by 4 bases and J by 6 bases, leaving 13 bases between them. CDR1 is SGHTA, CDR2 FQGNSA, per germline. The CDR3 sequence: CASSSYMEGEQYF. The CDR3 DNA follows: TGTGCCAGCAGCTCCTACATGGAGGGCGAGCAGTACTTC.

The genes are TRBV6-5 and TRBJ1-5, with TRBD1 matching 8 bases. CDR3 length: 15 residues. Germline V gives CDR1 MNHEY, CDR2 SVGAGI. With V trimmed by 6 bases and J by 6 bases, 10 bases remained unmatched. CDR3 region: CASRTGQGLGQPQHF. The CDR3 DNA reads as TGTGCCAGCAGAACAGGACAGGGTTTAGGTCAGCCCCAGCATTTT.

Comments on this clone: The conserved final phenylalanine or tryptophan is absent from the CDR3, which likely points to a read error. Because the CDR3's place on the DNA is in doubt, the DNA is left out and the CDR3 is given as listed by TCRdb. V is TRBV6-9 and J is TRBJ2-4; no check of the table's D call, TRBD2, against the DNA was made. Germline V gene data show CDR1 as MNHGY and CDR2 as SVAAGI. From its first to its last residue, the CDR3 has 9 amino acids. CDR3 amino acids: CASGLGDAA.

The chain carries TRBV10-3 and TRBJ1-1; unclear D gene. V lost 2 bases, J lost 14 bases, and 15 bases lay in between. Germline V lookup: CDR1 ENHRY, CDR2 SYGVKD. This CDR3 comprises 12 residues. CDR3 in amino acids: CAISEGEAPRFF. CDR3 bases: TGTGCCATCAGTGAGGGGGAGGCCCCGCGGTTCTTT.

The chain joins TRBV10-3 to TRBJ1-1; 11 bases line up with TRBD1. V dropped 4 bases and J dropped 7; count of bases not matched to a gene: 8. Germline V gene sequence: CDR1 ENHRY, CDR2 SYGVKD. This CDR3 contains 15 residues. The CDR3 DNA sequence: TGTGCCATCAGTGGGACAGGGGGCAAAAGAGTTGAAGCTTTCTTT. Translated, it gives CAISGTGGKRVEAFF.

The chain uses TRBV4-1 and TRBJ1-1, with a tentative D call TRBD1 (5 bases). The germline V gene encodes CDR1 MGHRA and CDR2 YSYEKL. V lost 3 bases to trimming and J lost 3 bases, with 20 bases between them. This CDR3 spans 17 amino acids. CDR3 nucleotides: TGCGCCAGCAGCCAGGTCTTCCCTGGACGGGGGGACACTGAAGCTTTCTTT. This codes for CASSQVFPGRGDTEAFF.

CDR3 in amino acids: CASTTGSDYEQYF. The DNA of the CDR3 is TGTGCCAGCACAACAGGGTCGGACTACGAGCAGTACTTC. V usage is TRBV6-1 and J usage is TRBJ2-7; maybe TRBD1 (6 bases). The germline V gene encodes CDR1 MNHNS and CDR2 SASEGT. The CDR3 is made up of 13 amino acids. Trimming removed 7 bases from V and 3 bases from J, with 13 bases in between.

V is TRBV7-9 and J is TRBJ2-7; TRBD2 matches at 7 bases. V lost 5 bases and J lost 5; bases outside the gene matches: 15. CDR1 is SEHNR, CDR2 FQNEAQ, per germline (reference sequence). This CDR3 has 16 residues. The CDR3 loop reads CASSPLWEGPKDEQYF. The CDR3 bases are TGTGCCAGCAGCCCATTGTGGGAGGGCCCCAAGGACGAGCAGTACTTC.

The chain has TRBV6-5 and TRBJ1-3, with unresolved D. Germline-derived CDR1 and CDR2 are MNHEY and SVGAGI. The CDR3 runs to 13 residues. The V end lost 6 bases, the J end lost 2 bases, and 8 bases lay between the germline ends. The CDR3 reads CASRSGAGNTIYF. CDR3 nucleotide sequence: TGTGCCAGCAGATCCGGGGCTGGAAACACCATATATTTT.

V and J are TRBV11-3 and TRBJ1-3, with D possibly being TRBD1 (5 bases). The CDR3 runs 14 residues. CDR1 is SGHNT, CDR2 YENEEA, per germline. V was clipped by 4 bases and J by 0 bases, with 7 bases between them. CDR3 in amino acids: CASSSQGSGNTIYF. As DNA, the CDR3 is TGTGCCAGCAGCTCCCAGGGCTCTGGAAACACCATATATTTT.

In DNA, the CDR3 is TGTGCCAGCAGTGAATACAGGGCTGGGCAGTATGGCTACACCTTC. This translates into CASSEYRAGQYGYTF. This sequence joins TRBV6-1 and TRBJ1-2; possibly TRBD1 for D (6 bases). Deletions cut 2 bases from V and 5 bases from J, with 15 bases between. Germline V CDR1 and CDR2: MNHNS, SASEGT. The CDR3 extends over 15 amino acids.

The chain recombines TRBV7-9 with TRBJ2-4; TRBD1 matches at 7 bases. Per germline, CDR1 SEHNR and CDR2 FQNEAQ (reference sequence). Trimming cost V 3 bases and J 16 bases; bases outside gene matches: 9. CDR3 length: 12 amino acids. CDR3 region: CASSFHRDSLYF. CDR3 DNA sequence: TGTGCCAGCAGCTTTCACCGGGACAGCCTTTACTTC.

The chain recombines TRBV29-1 with TRBJ2-2, with a possible D match to TRBD2 (6 bases). Germline lookup yields CDR1 SQVTM and CDR2 ANQGSEA. Between the trimmed V and J ends, which lost 5 bases and 1 base, there was a span of 11 bases. The CDR3 spans 14 residues. The DNA for the CDR3 is TGCAGCGTTCGCGGGACGGGGAACACCGGGGAGCTGTTTTTT. Protein product: CSVRGTGNTGELFF.

The gene calls are TRBV5-6 and TRBJ2-3; 15 bases agree with TRBD2. CDR1 and CDR2 from the germline V gene are SGHDT and YYEEEE. The CDR3 totals 17 residues. V gave up 4 bases and J gave up 6 bases; unmatched junction bases: 9. The CDR3: CASSPGTSGGMADTQYF. The CDR3 DNA sequence: TGTGCCAGCAGCCCCGGGACTAGCGGGGGGATGGCGGATACGCAGTATTTT.

The chain couples TRBV5-4 to TRBJ1-4; possibly TRBD1 for D (5 bases). Trimming shortened V by 4 bases and J by 6 bases, and 10 bases separated the two germline ends. Germline V gene sequence: CDR1 SGHNT, CDR2 YYREEE (reference sequence). The CDR3 runs 13 residues. CDR3: CASSPPGDEKLFF. The CDR3, as DNA: TGTGCCAGCAGCCCGCCGGGGGATGAAAAACTGTTTTTT.

The chain's CDR3 is CASFSPESGGDTQYF. The CDR3 bases are TGTGCCAGCTTCTCGCCGGAGAGCGGGGGAGATACGCAGTATTTT. The genes are TRBV25-1 and TRBJ2-3; 8 nucleotides line up with TRBD2. The CDR3 contains 15 residues. CDR1 MGHDK and CDR2 SYGVNS come from the germline V gene. With 8 bases clipped from V and 5 bases from J, the junction kept 12 bases outside the gene matches.

V gene TRBV2 combines with J gene TRBJ2-3, with 11 bases lining up with TRBD1. V dropped 5 bases and J dropped 3; count of bases not matched to a gene: 7. This CDR3 comprises 16 residues. Germline CDR1 is SNHLY and CDR2 is FYNNEI. Here the CDR3 reads CASSRSGTGGTDTQYF. The CDR3 nucleotides are TGTGCCAGCAGTCGGTCCGGGACAGGGGGGACAGATACGCAGTATTTT.

The V gene is TRBV27, the J gene TRBJ2-3; the match to TRBD2 covers 14 bases. The CDR3 consists of 15 residues. V gave up 8 bases and J gave up 6 bases; unmatched junction bases: 7. Germline V CDR1 and CDR2: MNHEY, SMNVEV (reference sequence). The CDR3 bases are TGTGCCAGCGGGGGACTAGCGGGGGTCGAGGATACGCAGTATTTT. Translated: CASGGLAGVEDTQYF.

The chain recombines TRBV30 with TRBJ1-1; the D gene is possibly TRBD1 (5 bases). This CDR3 region has 13 residues. CDR1 is GTSNPN, CDR2 SVGIG, per germline (reference sequence). Deletions cut 2 bases from V and 4 bases from J, with 11 bases between. In DNA form, the CDR3 reads TGTGCCTGGAGTAAACAGGAGGGCACTGAAGCTTTCTTT. Protein product: CAWSKQEGTEAFF. The full variable domain, its missing parts supplied by reference TRBV30 and TRBJ1-1, is SQTIHQWPATLVQPVGSPLSLECTVEGTSNPNLYWYRQAAGRGLQLLFYSVGIGQISSEVPQNLSASRPQDRQFILSSKKLLLSDSGFYLCAWSKQEGTEAFFGQGTRLTVV.

The chain couples TRBV5-1 to TRBJ1-2, with TRBD1 identical over 10 bases. The germline gives CDR1 SGHRS, CDR2 YFSETQ. CDR3 length equals 16 residues. With V trimmed by 3 bases and J by 1 base, 6 bases remained unmatched. The DNA for the CDR3 is TGCGCCAGCAGCTATGGACAGGGGGAGTATAACTATGGCTACACCTTC. It encodes CASSYGQGEYNYGYTF.

V and J are TRBV25-1 and TRBJ2-3, with D perhaps matching TRBD2 (5 bases). The germline gives CDR1 MGHDK, CDR2 SYGVNS. The ends were cut back, 2 bases at V and 10 bases at J, with 13 bases in the middle. The CDR3 sequence is 13 residues long. The CDR3 sequence is CASSEGGPGAQYF. For the CDR3, the DNA is TGTGCCAGCAGTGAAGGCGGACCCGGGGCGCAGTATTTT.

This chain joins TRBV9 and TRBJ2-5; TRBD2 matches at 12 bases. Germline CDR1 and CDR2: SGDLS and YYNGEE. After removal of 3 bases from V and 3 bases from J, the junction contained 3 bases not matched to a gene. This CDR3 is built from 15 residues. The CDR3 is CASSAGLAGEETQYF. DNA for the CDR3: TGTGCCAGCAGCGCGGGACTAGCGGGCGAAGAGACCCAGTACTTC.

J is TRBJ1-2 and V is TRBV6-5; perhaps TRBD1 as D (5 bases). The germline V gene encodes CDR1 MNHEY and CDR2 SVGAGI. The length of the CDR3 is 11 residues. Deletions cut 6 bases from V and 6 bases from J, with 8 bases between. This CDR3 is CASRRDDGYTF. Here the CDR3 DNA reads TGTGCCAGCAGGCGGGACGATGGCTACACCTTC.